One sample yielded the 15 T cell receptor beta chains listed below, sequenced in a study of blood T cells in healthy people across ages. The use of a sample-barcoded 5' primer and a J-beta primer mix characterized a second PCR of roughly 6 to 11 cycles. TCRdb reanalysed the 5' RACE reads using MiXCR and keeps one entry per CDR3 protein. The sample lists about 650,000 distinct CDR3 sequences, 40% to 65% occurring once. The sample taken for sequencing was blood. The receptors were sampled from a woman of 80 years or more in good health.

Of note for this clonotype: This clone may be a read error of a much larger clone one base away. This chain links TRBV27 with TRBJ1-2; possible D gene TRBD1, 5 bases. Germline CDR1 and CDR2: MNHEY and SMNVEV (reference sequence). This CDR3 has 12 residues. The DNA for the CDR3 is TGTGCCAGCAGTAAGGCAGGGTATGACTACACCTTC. Its translation is CASSKAGYDYTF.

This sequence joins TRBV3-1 and TRBJ2-5; D might be TRBD2 (6 bases). Germline V lookup: CDR1 LGHDT, CDR2 YNNKEL (reference sequence). CDR3 length: 14 amino acids. Deletions cut 4 bases from V and 1 base from J, with 10 bases between. Here the CDR3 reads CASSPRLVQETQYF. The CDR3 DNA is TGTGCCAGCAGCCCCCGACTAGTCCAAGAGACCCAGTACTTC.

The J gene is TRBJ1-2, the V gene TRBV6-1; no firm D call. Trimming removed 0 bases from V and 2 bases from J, with 10 bases in between. Germline lookup yields CDR1 MNHNS and CDR2 SASEGT. The CDR3 sequence is 15 residues long. In DNA, the CDR3 is TGTGCCAGCAGTGAAGCGTATCAGCCAAACTATGGCTACACCTTC. It codes for CASSEAYQPNYGYTF.

V and J are TRBV6-1 and TRBJ1-4; D possibly corresponds to TRBD1 (6 bases). The germline gives CDR1 MNHNS, CDR2 SASEGT. CDR3 length: 18 amino acids. The V end lost 8 bases, the J end lost 0 bases, and 22 bases lay between the germline ends. In nucleotides, the CDR3 is TGTGCCAGCTCCTGGGGTCAGGGGAACCCCGCAACTAATGAAAAACTGTTTTTT. Translated: CASSWGQGNPATNEKLFF.

This chain connects TRBV2 to TRBJ1-5; a weak D match, TRBD1 (5 bases). Trimming left V 6 bases short and J 0 bases short, with 18 bases between. The CDR3 is made up of 17 amino acids. CDR1 is SNHLY, CDR2 FYNNEI, per germline. The CDR3, as DNA: TGTGCCAGCAGGGGCCTGGGCAGGGAGGATAGCAATCAGCCCCAGCATTTT. Translating it yields CASRGLGREDSNQPQHF.

The V gene is TRBV5-1, the J gene TRBJ2-1; 7 positions match TRBD1. Germline loops: CDR1 SGHRS, CDR2 YFSETQ. V dropped 5 bases and J dropped 9; count of bases not matched to a gene: 14. The CDR3 spans 15 residues. The CDR3 coding sequence is TGCGCCAGCAGAACAGGGGCCCCAACCTTAGGTGAGCAGTTCTTC. Translating it yields CASRTGAPTLGEQFF.

This clonotype has ten or more counts. The rearrangement uses TRBV3-1 and TRBJ2-1, with 11 bases lining up with TRBD2. After removal of 2 bases from V and 9 bases from J, the junction contained 3 bases not matched to a gene. The CDR3 extends over 14 amino acids. Germline CDR1 is LGHDT and CDR2 is YNNKEL (reference sequence). Here the CDR3 reads CASSQLAGGGEQFF. CDR3 coding DNA: TGTGCCAGCAGCCAACTAGCGGGAGGAGGTGAGCAGTTCTTC.

CDR3 protein: CASSSRRGMNTEAFF. The DNA of the CDR3 is TGTGCCAGCAGCTCCCGACGGGGGATGAACACTGAAGCTTTCTTT. V gene TRBV7-2 combines with J gene TRBJ1-1; tentative D call: TRBD1 (5 bases). V dropped 4 bases and J dropped 0 bases, with 12 bases sitting between them. The germline CDR1 and CDR2 sequences are SGHTA and FQGNSA. The CDR3 covers 15 residues.

This chain uses TRBV25-1 with TRBJ1-2, with D possibly TRBD1 on 5 matching bases. Germline CDR1 and CDR2: MGHDK and SYGVNS. The length of the CDR3 is 16 residues. The V and J ends lost 4 bases and 0 bases respectively, with 15 bases between them. CDR3: CASSGLPGLPNYGYTF. Written as DNA, the CDR3 is TGTGCCAGCAGTGGCTTACCAGGGTTACCTAACTATGGCTACACCTTC.

The rearrangement links TRBV11-2 to TRBJ2-4; no definite D call. The J call may be incorrect, as the DNA end agrees better with TRBJ2-5. The CDR3 spans 14 residues. Germline CDR1 and CDR2: SGHAT and FQNNGV. CDR3 protein: CASSLVGQTETQYF. DNA of the CDR3: TGTGCCAGCAGCTTAGTCGGGCAGACAGAGACCCAGTACTTC.

The V call is TRBV5-5, the J call TRBJ2-1; a possible D gene is TRBD2 (6 bases). Germline loops: CDR1 SGHKS, CDR2 YYEKEE (reference sequence). This CDR3 has 17 amino acids. Trimming removed 2 bases at V and 4 bases at J, with 19 bases between. The DNA of the CDR3 is TGTGCCAGCAGCTTAGGAGGGCGCCCAAGGGATTACAATGAGCAGTTCTTC. This encodes CASSLGGRPRDYNEQFF.

The rearrangement joins TRBV4-1 to TRBJ2-3; 10 bases agree with TRBD2. CDR1 and CDR2 (germline): MGHRA, YSYEKL. The CDR3 totals 20 residues. The CDR3 DNA sequence: TGCGCTAGCTCCCCGCCTCGCCTTCAGCGGGAGGGCCCGGGCACAGATACGCAGTATTTT. Amino acid sequence: CASSPPRLQREGPGTDTQYF.

This clonotype has ten or more counts. CDR3 DNA: TGTGCCAGCAGCCCTGTCAGGAACACCGGGGAGCTGTTTTTT. It encodes CASSPVRNTGELFF. The gene calls are TRBV7-8 and TRBJ2-2; D is ambiguous. Germline CDR1 is SGHVS and CDR2 is FQNEAQ. The CDR3 covers 14 residues. Trimming cost V 5 bases and J 1 base, with 8 bases left between them.

This clonotype was picked up one time. The rearrangement links TRBV4-1 to TRBJ1-2; D not certain. Germline loops: CDR1 MGHRA, CDR2 YSYEKL. CDR3 length: 15 amino acids. The V end was cut by 0 bases, the J end by 6 bases, with 14 bases between. The CDR3 DNA reads as TGCGCCAGCAGCCAAGAGCCCGGGGAGAGGAATGGCTACACCTTC. It yields the protein CASSQEPGERNGYTF.

The V and J genes are TRBV2 and TRBJ2-7; possibly TRBD2 for D (5 bases). Germline CDR1 and CDR2: SNHLY and FYNNEI. Trimming pared 2 bases from V and 5 bases from J, leaving 7 bases between. The CDR3 runs to 12 residues. The CDR3 bases are TGTGCCAGCAGTGAACTAGCCGACGAGCAGTACTTC. As protein: CASSELADEQYF.